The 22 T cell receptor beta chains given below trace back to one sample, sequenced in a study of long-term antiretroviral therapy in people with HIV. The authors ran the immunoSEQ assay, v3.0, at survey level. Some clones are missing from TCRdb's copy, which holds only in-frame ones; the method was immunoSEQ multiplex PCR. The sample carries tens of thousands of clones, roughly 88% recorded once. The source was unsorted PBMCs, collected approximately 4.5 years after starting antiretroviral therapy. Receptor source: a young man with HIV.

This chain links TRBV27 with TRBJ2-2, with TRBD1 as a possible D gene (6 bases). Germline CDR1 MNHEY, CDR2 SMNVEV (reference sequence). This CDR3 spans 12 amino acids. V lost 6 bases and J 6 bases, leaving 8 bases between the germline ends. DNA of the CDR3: TGTGCCAGCAGCCCAGGGGCCGGGGAGCTGTTTTTT. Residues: CASSPGAGELFF.

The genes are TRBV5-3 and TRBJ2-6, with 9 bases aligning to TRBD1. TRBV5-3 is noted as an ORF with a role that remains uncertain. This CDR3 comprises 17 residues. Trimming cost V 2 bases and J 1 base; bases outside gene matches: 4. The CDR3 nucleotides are TGTGCCAGAAGCTTTGGGACAGGGCTATCTGGGGCCAACGTCCTGACTTTC. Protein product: CARSFGTGLSGANVLTF.

CDR3 in DNA: TGTGCCAGTAGTAATAACGGGAGGGTTAACACCGGGGAGCTGTTTTTT. This gives the protein CASSNNGRVNTGELFF. The chain is built from TRBV19 and TRBJ2-2; 8 bases align to TRBD2. CDR1 LNHDA and CDR2 SQIVND come from the germline V gene (reference sequence). The J segment lost 2 bases and the V segment lost 4 bases, leaving 6 bases of the junction unmatched. This CDR3 contains 16 residues.

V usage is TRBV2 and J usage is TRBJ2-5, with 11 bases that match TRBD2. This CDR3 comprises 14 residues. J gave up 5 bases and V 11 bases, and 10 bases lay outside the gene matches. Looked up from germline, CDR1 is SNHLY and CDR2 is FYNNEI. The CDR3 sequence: CASARASGGETQYF. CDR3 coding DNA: TGTGCCTCCGCCAGGGCTAGCGGGGGGGAGACCCAGTACTTC. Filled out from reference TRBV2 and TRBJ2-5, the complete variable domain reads EPEVTQTPSHQVTQMGQEVILRCVPISNHLYFYWYRQILGQKVEFLVSFYNNEISEKSEIFDDQFSVERPDGSNFTLKIRSTKLEDSAMYFCASARASGGETQYFGPGTRLLVL.

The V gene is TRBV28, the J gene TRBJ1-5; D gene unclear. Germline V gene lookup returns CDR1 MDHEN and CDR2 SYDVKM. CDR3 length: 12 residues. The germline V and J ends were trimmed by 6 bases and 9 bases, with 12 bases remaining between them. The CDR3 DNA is TGTGCCAGCAGGAGGACTTTTTCGCCCCAGCATTTT. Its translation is CASRRTFSPQHF.

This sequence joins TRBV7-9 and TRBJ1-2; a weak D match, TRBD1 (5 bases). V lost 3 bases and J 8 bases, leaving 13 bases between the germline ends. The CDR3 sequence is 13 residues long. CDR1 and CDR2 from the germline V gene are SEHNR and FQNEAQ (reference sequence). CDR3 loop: CASSFAGGEGYTF. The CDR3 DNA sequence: TGTGCCAGCAGCTTCGCGGGAGGGGAGGGCTACACCTTC. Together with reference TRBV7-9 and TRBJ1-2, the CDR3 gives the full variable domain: DTGVSQNPRHKITKRGQNVTFRCDPISEHNRLYWYRQTLGQGPEFLTYFQNEAQLEKSRLLSDRFSAERPKGSFSTLEIQRTEQGDSAMYLCASSFAGGEGYTFGSGTRLTVV.

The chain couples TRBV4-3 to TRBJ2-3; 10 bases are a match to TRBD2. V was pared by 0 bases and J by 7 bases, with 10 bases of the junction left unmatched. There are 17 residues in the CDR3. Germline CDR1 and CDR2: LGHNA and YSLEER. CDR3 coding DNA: TGCGCCAGCAGCCAAGATTCAGCGGGGGGGCCGGTAAATACGCAGTATTTT. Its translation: CASSQDSAGGPVNTQYF.

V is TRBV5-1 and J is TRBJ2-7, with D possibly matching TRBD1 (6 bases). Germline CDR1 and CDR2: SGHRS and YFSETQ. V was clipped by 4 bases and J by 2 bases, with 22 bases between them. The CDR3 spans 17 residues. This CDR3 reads CASSPLWGQGPTYEQYF. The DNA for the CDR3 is TGCGCCAGCAGCCCTCTCTGGGGGCAGGGGCCGACCTACGAGCAGTACTTC.

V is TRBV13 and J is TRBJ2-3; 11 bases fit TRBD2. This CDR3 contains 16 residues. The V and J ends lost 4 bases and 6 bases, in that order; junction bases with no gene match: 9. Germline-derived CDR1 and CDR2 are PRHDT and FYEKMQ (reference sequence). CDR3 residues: CASSSGLAGGLDTQYF. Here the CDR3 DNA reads TGTGCCAGCAGCTCCGGATTAGCGGGAGGGCTGGATACGCAGTATTTT.

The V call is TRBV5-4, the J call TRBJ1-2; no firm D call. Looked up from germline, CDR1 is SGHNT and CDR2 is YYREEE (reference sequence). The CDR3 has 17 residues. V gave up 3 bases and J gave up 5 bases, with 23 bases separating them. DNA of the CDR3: TGTGCCAGCAGCTCGGACCGACCCCTGCGCGCGAGGTATGGCTACACCTTC. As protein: CASSSDRPLRARYGYTF.

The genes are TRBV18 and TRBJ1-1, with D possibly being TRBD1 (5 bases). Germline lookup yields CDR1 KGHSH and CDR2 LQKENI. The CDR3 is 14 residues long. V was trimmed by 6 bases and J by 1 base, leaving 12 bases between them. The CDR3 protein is CASSFTDRNTEAFF. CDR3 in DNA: TGTGCCAGCTCGTTTACCGACAGGAACACTGAAGCTTTCTTT.

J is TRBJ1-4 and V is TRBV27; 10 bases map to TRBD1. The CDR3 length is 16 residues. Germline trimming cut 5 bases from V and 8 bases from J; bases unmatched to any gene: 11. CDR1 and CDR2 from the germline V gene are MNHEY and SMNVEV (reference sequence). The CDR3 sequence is CASSPGQGGSWEKLFF. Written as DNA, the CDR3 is TGTGCCAGCAGTCCAGGACAGGGGGGGTCTTGGGAAAAACTGTTTTTT.

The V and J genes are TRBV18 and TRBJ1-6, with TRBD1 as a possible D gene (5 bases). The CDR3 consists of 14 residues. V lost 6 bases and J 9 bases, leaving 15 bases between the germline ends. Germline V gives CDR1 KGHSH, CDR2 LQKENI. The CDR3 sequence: CASSQLQDRSPLHF. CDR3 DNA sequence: TGTGCCAGCTCGCAACTACAGGATCGTTCACCCCTCCACTTT.

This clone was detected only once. CDR3 sequence: CSAGGGRTYEQYF. CDR3 nucleotides: TGCAGCGCGGGGGGCGGGAGGACCTACGAGCAGTACTTC. This chain uses TRBV29-1 with TRBJ2-7; 8 bases are shared with TRBD2. The V gene's germline CDR1 is SQVTM and CDR2 ANQGSEA. J gave up 2 bases and V 7 bases, and 7 bases lay outside the gene matches. The length of the CDR3 is 13 residues.

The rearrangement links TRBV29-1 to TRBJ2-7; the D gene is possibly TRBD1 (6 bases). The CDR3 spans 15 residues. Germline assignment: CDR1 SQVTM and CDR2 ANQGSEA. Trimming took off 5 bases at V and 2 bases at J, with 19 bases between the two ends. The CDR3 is CSVYTPGHGAYEQYF. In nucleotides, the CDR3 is TGCAGCGTTTATACTCCGGGACACGGAGCCTACGAGCAGTACTTC.

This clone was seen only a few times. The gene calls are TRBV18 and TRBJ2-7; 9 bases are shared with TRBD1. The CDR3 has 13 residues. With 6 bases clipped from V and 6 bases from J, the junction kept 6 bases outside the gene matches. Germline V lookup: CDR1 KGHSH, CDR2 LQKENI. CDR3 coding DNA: TGTGCCAGCTCCGCGACAGGGGGTGGCGAGCAGTACTTC. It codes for CASSATGGGEQYF.

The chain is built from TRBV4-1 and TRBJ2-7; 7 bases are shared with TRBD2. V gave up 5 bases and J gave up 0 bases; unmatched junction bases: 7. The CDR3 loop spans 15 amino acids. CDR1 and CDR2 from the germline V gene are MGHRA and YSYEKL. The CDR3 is CASSAGLAASYEQYF. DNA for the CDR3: TGCGCCAGCAGCGCTGGTCTAGCGGCCTCCTACGAGCAGTACTTC.

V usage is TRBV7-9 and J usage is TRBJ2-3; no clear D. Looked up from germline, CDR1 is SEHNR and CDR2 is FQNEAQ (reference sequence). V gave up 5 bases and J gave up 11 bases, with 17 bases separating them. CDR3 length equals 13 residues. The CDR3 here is CASSLQPRKGQYF. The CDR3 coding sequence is TGTGCCAGCAGCCTGCAACCTAGGAAAGGGCAGTATTTT.

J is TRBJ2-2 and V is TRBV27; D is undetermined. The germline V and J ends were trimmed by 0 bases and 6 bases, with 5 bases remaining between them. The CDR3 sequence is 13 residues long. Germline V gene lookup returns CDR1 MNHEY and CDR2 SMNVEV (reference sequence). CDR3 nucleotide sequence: TGTGCCAGCAGTTTATCCTATCCCGGGGAGCTGTTTTTT. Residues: CASSLSYPGELFF.

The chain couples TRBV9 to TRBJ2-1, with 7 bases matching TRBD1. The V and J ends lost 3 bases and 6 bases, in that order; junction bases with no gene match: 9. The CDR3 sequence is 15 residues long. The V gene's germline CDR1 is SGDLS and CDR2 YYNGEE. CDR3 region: CASSGPGTDPNEQFF. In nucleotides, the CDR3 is TGTGCCAGCAGCGGACCCGGGACAGATCCCAATGAGCAGTTCTTC.

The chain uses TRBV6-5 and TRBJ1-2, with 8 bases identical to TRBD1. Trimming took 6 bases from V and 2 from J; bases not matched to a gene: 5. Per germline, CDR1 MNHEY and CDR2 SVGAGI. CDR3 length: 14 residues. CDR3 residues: CASRTTGGNYGYTF. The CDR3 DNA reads TGTGCCAGCAGAACTACAGGGGGAAACTATGGCTACACCTTC.

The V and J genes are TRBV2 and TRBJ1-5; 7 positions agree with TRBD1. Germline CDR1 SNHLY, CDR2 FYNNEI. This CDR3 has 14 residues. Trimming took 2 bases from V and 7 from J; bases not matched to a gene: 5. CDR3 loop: CASSELTGPQPQHF. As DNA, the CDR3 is TGTGCCAGCAGTGAACTGACAGGGCCGCAGCCCCAGCATTTT.